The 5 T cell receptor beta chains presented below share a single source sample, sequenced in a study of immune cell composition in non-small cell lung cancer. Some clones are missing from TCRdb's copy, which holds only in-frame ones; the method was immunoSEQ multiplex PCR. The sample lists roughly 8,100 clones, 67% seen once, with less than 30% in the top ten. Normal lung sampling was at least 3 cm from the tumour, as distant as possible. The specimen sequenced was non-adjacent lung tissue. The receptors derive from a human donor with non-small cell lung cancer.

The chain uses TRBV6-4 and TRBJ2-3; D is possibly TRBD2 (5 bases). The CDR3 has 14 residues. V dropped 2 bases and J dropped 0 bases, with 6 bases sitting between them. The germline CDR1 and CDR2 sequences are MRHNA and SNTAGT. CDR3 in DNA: TGTGCCAGCAGTGACGAGGGAAGCACAGATACGCAGTATTTT. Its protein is CASSDEGSTDTQYF.

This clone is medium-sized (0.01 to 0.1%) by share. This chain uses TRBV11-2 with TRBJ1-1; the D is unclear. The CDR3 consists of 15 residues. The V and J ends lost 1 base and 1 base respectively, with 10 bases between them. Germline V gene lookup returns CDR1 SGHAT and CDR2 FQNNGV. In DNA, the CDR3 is TGTGCCAGCAGCTTAGGCGGGGTCCAGAACACTGAAGCTTTCTTT. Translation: CASSLGGVQNTEAFF.

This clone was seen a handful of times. The DNA for the CDR3 is TGTGCCAGCACCCCCCGAGCGGGGGACAATGAGCAGTTCTTC. It yields the protein CASTPRAGDNEQFF. J is TRBJ2-1 and V is TRBV7-6; 8 bases fit TRBD2. Germline V gives CDR1 SGHVS, CDR2 FNYEAQ. The CDR3 totals 14 residues. Trimming took 7 bases from V and 5 from J; bases not matched to a gene: 7.

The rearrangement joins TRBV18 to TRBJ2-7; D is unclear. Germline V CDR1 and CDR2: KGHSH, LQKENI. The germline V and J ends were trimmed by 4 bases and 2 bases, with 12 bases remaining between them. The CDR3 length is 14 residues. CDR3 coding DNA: TGTGCCAGCTCACTCTTAGATGCCGCCTACGAGCAGTACTTC. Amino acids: CASSLLDAAYEQYF.

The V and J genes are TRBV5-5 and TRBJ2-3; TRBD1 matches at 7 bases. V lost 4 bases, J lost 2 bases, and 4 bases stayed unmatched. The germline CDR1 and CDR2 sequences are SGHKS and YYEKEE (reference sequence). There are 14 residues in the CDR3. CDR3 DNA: TGTGCCAGCAGCACGGGACAGTTCACAGATACGCAGTATTTT. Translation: CASSTGQFTDTQYF.